The next 16 T cell receptor beta chains were all read from a single sample in a study of early T cells in non-severe SARS-CoV-2 infection. A single record per CDR3 protein comes from TCRdb applying MiXCR to the 5' RACE reads. This sample has tens of thousands of distinct CDR3 sequences; over 5% occur once, and the top ten carry less than 8%. Sequencing input: whole blood. The receptor set was obtained from an adult who was a healthcare worker with PCR-confirmed SARS-CoV-2 infection or an uninfected control (not recorded which).

This clonotype has a handful of counts. This rearrangement joins TRBV20-1 to TRBJ2-1; 11 bases align to TRBD2. The CDR3 covers 15 residues. Trimming took 0 bases from V and 8 from J; bases not matched to a gene: 6. Germline CDR1 reads DFQATT; CDR2 reads SNEGSKA (reference sequence). The CDR3 DNA follows: TGCAGTGCTAGAGATATAGCGGGAGGGCCTCATGAGCAGTTCTTC. It is translated as CSARDIAGGPHEQFF.

V usage is TRBV27 and J usage is TRBJ1-1; D ambiguous. CDR3 length equals 13 residues. Trimming removed 6 bases at V and 4 bases at J, with 12 bases between. Per the germline V gene, CDR1 is MNHEY and CDR2 is SMNVEV (reference sequence). The CDR3 loop is CASRQQSGTEAFF. The CDR3, as DNA: TGTGCCAGCAGGCAGCAGTCGGGCACTGAAGCTTTCTTT.

This clonotype was counted many times. The genes are TRBV29-1 and TRBJ2-1; D not resolved. V lost 1 base to trimming and J lost 1 base, with 5 bases between them. CDR1 is SQVTM, CDR2 ANQGSEA, per germline. The CDR3 loop spans 13 amino acids. CDR3 sequence reads: CSVEVGSYNEQFF. DNA of the CDR3: TGCAGCGTTGAAGTGGGTTCCTACAATGAGCAGTTCTTC.

The table lists this clonotype with a few counts. The chain recombines TRBV7-2 with TRBJ2-1; 12 bases are shared with TRBD2. Germline CDR1 is SGHTA and CDR2 is FQGNSA. The trim removed 4 bases at V and 12 bases at J, leaving 13 bases unmatched. This CDR3 comprises 16 residues. CDR3: CASSSGLAGPTMTQFF. Here the CDR3 DNA reads TGTGCCAGCAGCTCAGGACTAGCGGGACCTACAATGACGCAGTTCTTC.

This clonotype was picked up many times. The genes are TRBV12-3 or TRBV12-4 and TRBJ1-2; D is ambiguous. Trimming shortened V by 5 bases and J by 0 bases, and 13 bases separated the two germline ends. This CDR3 region has 15 residues. The CDR3 protein is CASSLRLDSNYGYTF. Here the CDR3 DNA reads TGTGCCAGCAGTCTCCGTCTTGACTCTAACTATGGCTACACCTTC.

This clonotype was detected ten times or more. DNA of the CDR3: TGTGCCAGCAGCGTAGCTCCAGCGGGAGGGGTAGAGACCCAGTACTTC. This sequence encodes CASSVAPAGGVETQYF. The chain links TRBV9 to TRBJ2-5; 10 bases map to TRBD2. Germline CDR1 reads SGDLS; CDR2 reads YYNGEE. Trimming took 0 bases from V and 4 from J; bases not matched to a gene: 6. CDR3 length equals 16 residues.

This rearrangement joins TRBV6-2 or TRBV6-3 to TRBJ2-3; D is uncertain. The CDR3 covers 13 residues. V dropped 2 bases and J dropped 2 bases, with 5 bases sitting between them. Germline V gene data show CDR1 as MNHEY and CDR2 as SVGEGT. The CDR3 region is CASSYRYTDTQYF. The CDR3 DNA sequence: TGTGCCAGCAGTTACAGGTACACAGATACGCAGTATTTT.

Only a few counts were recorded for this clonotype. The J gene is TRBJ2-3, the V gene TRBV28; D not certain. The CDR3 has 15 residues. The germline V gene encodes CDR1 MDHEN and CDR2 SYDVKM. V was trimmed by 6 bases and J by 0 bases, leaving 13 bases between them. CDR3 sequence reads: CASRQQISSTDTQYF. The CDR3 DNA reads TGTGCCAGCAGACAGCAAATTTCTAGCACAGATACGCAGTATTTT.

The V call is TRBV6-2 or TRBV6-3, the J call TRBJ2-3; 10 bases are a match to TRBD1. Germline V gene sequence: CDR1 MNHEY, CDR2 SVGEGT. Trimming took 7 bases from V and 3 from J; bases not matched to a gene: 4. CDR3 length equals 14 residues. The chain's CDR3 is CASTGTGETDTQYF. As DNA, the CDR3 is TGTGCCAGCACCGGGACAGGGGAGACAGATACGCAGTATTTT.

This clonotype was counted at least ten times. The V call is TRBV2, the J call TRBJ1-1; maybe TRBD1 (6 bases). Per germline, CDR1 SNHLY and CDR2 FYNNEI. Trimming removed 7 bases at V and 6 bases at J, with 21 bases between. The CDR3 loop spans 15 amino acids. The CDR3 bases are TGTGCCAGCACCGAAAGGGGGGCTTCCTACGCTGAAGCTTTCTTT. Its protein product is CASTERGASYAEAFF. Filled out from reference TRBV2 and TRBJ1-1, the complete variable domain reads EPEVTQTPSHQVTQMGQEVILRCVPISNHLYFYWYRQILGQKVEFLVSFYNNEISEKSEIFDDQFSVERPDGSNFTLKIRSTKLEDSAMYFCASTERGASYAEAFFGQGTRLTVV.

The chain recombines TRBV6-5 with TRBJ2-7; D remains ambiguous. CDR1 is MNHEY and CDR2 is SVGAGI in the germline V gene. The CDR3 has 15 amino acids. The V and J ends lost 0 bases and 3 bases respectively, with 12 bases between them. The chain's CDR3 is CASSYSVGASYEQYF. The DNA of the CDR3 is TGTGCCAGCAGTTACTCGGTAGGAGCGAGCTACGAGCAGTACTTC.

This clonotype has at least ten counts. The rearrangement uses TRBV18 and TRBJ2-5; 8 bases match TRBD2. The V and J ends lost 4 bases and 5 bases, in that order; junction bases with no gene match: 9. The CDR3 has 15 residues. CDR1 is KGHSH, CDR2 LQKENI, per germline. The CDR3 sequence: CASSHTSGHRETQYF. The CDR3 region has the DNA TGTGCCAGCTCACACACTAGCGGCCACCGGGAGACCCAGTACTTC.

This clonotype turned up a few times. The chain employs TRBV28 and TRBJ2-7; D possibly corresponds to TRBD2 (5 bases). The germline CDR1 and CDR2 sequences are MDHEN and SYDVKM. The CDR3 is 14 residues long. V lost 6 bases and J 1 base, leaving 13 bases between the germline ends. The CDR3 DNA reads as TGTGCCAGCAGCCCCCCGCGGGTGTCCTACGAGCAGTACTTC. Translating it yields CASSPPRVSYEQYF.

This clonotype was seen a handful of times. The V and J genes are TRBV7-8 and TRBJ2-6; D ambiguous. CDR3 length: 16 residues. Trimming left V 10 bases short and J 0 bases short, with 16 bases between. Germline V gives CDR1 SGHVS, CDR2 FQNEAQ. The CDR3 loop is CATTDTPISGANVLTF. Written as DNA, the CDR3 is TGTGCCACTACAGACACCCCAATCTCTGGGGCCAACGTCCTGACTTTC. Using reference TRBV7-8 and TRBJ2-6 for the parts outside the CDR3, the full variable domain is GAGVSQSPRYKVAKRGQDVALRCDPISGHVSLFWYQQALGQGPEFLTYFQNEAQLDKSGLPSDRFFAERPEGSVSTLKIQRTQQEDSAVYLCATTDTPISGANVLTFGAGSRLTVL.

This clonotype was counted many times. The V and J genes are TRBV7-8 and TRBJ2-2; D remains ambiguous. CDR1 is SGHVS, CDR2 FQNEAQ, per germline. V lost 5 bases, J lost 5 bases, and 15 bases lay in between. The CDR3 is 15 residues long. CDR3 sequence reads: CASSQLSMGTGELFF. For the CDR3, the DNA is TGTGCCAGCAGCCAACTATCTATGGGTACCGGGGAGCTGTTTTTT.

This clonotype was seen ten or more times. The V gene is TRBV9, the J gene TRBJ2-1, with a weak D call TRBD2 (6 bases). CDR3 length: 13 amino acids. Germline assignment: CDR1 SGDLS and CDR2 YYNGEE. Trimming took off 3 bases at V and 7 bases at J, with 11 bases between the two ends. This CDR3 is CASSAGLMNEQFF. CDR3 nucleotide sequence: TGTGCCAGCAGCGCGGGACTGATGAATGAGCAGTTCTTC.